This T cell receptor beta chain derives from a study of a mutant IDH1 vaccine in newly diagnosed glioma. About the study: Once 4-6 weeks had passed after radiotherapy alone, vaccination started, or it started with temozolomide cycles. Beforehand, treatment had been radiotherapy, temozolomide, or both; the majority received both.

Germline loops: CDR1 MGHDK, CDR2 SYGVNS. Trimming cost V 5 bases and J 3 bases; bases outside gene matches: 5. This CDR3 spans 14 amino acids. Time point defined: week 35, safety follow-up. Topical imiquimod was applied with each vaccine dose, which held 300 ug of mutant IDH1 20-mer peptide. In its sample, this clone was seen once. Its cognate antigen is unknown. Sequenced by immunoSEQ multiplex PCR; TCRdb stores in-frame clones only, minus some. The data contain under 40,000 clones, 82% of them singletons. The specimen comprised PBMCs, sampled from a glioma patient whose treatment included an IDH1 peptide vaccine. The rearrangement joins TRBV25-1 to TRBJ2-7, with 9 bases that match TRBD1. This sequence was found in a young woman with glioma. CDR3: CASSPTGGNYEQYF. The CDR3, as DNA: TGTGCCAGCAGTCCAACAGGGGGCAACTACGAGCAGTACTTC.